These T cell receptor beta chains were read from a single sample in a study of blood T cell repertoires in COVID-19. This table comes from immunoSEQ multiplex PCR, and its TCRdb copy is limited to in-frame clones, with some not included. The sample holds about 180,000 clones, about four fifths seen once. Sample: PBMCs or T cells enriched from blood (not recorded which). The receptors originated from a man aged 60 to 75 who had recovered from COVID-19. Each CDR3 is given with its conserved first and last residue. The D gene is left open where the match is weak. The size of a clone is reported for some rows only, either as once, few or many, or as a class for expanded clones.

V gene,J gene,D gene,clone size,CDR3 protein,CDR3 DNA
TRBV7-8,TRBJ2-7,-,few,CASSRGQLAYEQYF,TGTGCCAGCAGCCGCGGACAGCTAGCCTACGAGCAGTACTTC
TRBV2,TRBJ1-2,-,-,CASSEVRQNYGYTF,TGTGCCAGCAGTGAAGTGCGACAGAACTATGGCTACACCTTC
TRBV30,TRBJ1-2,TRBD1,-,CAWRTQGNYGYTF,TGTGCCTGGAGAACACAGGGGAACTATGGCTACACCTTC
TRBV7-2,TRBJ1-2,-,-,CASSLETVYGYTF,TGTGCCAGCAGCTTAGAGACAGTCTATGGCTACACCTTC
TRBV5-1,TRBJ1-1,TRBD1,-,CASSRGDSLTEAFF,TGCGCCAGCAGCCGAGGGGACAGTCTTACTGAAGCTTTCTTT
TRBV3-1/TRBV3-2,TRBJ2-2,-,-,CASSQDRNTGELFF,TGTGCCAGCAGCCAAGACAGGAACACCGGGGAGCTGTTTTTT
TRBV10-2,TRBJ2-5,TRBD2,-,CASSWGGRGETQYF,TGCGCCAGTAGTTGGGGCGGGAGGGGAGAGACCCAGTACTTC
TRBV5-4,TRBJ2-1,TRBD2,-,CASSFGASGRFPYNEQFF,TGTGCCAGCAGCTTCGGGGCTAGCGGGAGATTCCCCTACAATGAGCAGTTCTTC
TRBV4-2,TRBJ1-5,-,-,CASNVQVGDRQPQHF,TGTGCCAGCAATGTACAGGTCGGAGACCGTCAGCCCCAGCATTTT
TRBV7-2,TRBJ2-1,-,-,CASSQADSGSYNEQFF,TGTGCCAGCAGCCAAGCCGATAGCGGCTCCTACAATGAGCAGTTCTTC